Sequencing of this T cell receptor beta chain was carried out in a study of OX40 agonist ivuxolimab in advanced cancers. Assay used: immunoSEQ multiplex PCR; TCRdb lists only in-frame clones, some missing. The sample lists tens of thousands of clones, about 90% occurring once. V lost 3 bases to trimming and J lost 0 bases, with 2 bases between them. CDR3 length: 12 residues. CDR1 and CDR2 (germline): LNHDA, SQIVND (reference sequence). This TCR was sampled from an adult with an advanced solid tumor such as melanoma, head and neck, liver or kidney cancer. The chain combines TRBV19 with TRBJ1-1; D remains ambiguous. The sample here was CD4+ or CD8+ T cells sorted from blood, taken in a trial of the OX40 agonist ivuxolimab. The chain's CDR3 is CASSIVNTEAFF. CDR3 in DNA: TGTGCCAGTAGTATCGTGAACACTGAAGCTTTCTTT.